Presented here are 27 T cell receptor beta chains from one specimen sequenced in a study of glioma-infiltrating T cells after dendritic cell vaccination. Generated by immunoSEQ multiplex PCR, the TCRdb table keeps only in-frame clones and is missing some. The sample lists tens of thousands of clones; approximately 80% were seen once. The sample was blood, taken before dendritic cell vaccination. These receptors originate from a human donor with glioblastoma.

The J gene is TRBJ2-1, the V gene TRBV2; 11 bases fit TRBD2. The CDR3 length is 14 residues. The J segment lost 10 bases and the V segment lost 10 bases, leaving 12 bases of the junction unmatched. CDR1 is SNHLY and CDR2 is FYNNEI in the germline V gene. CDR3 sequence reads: CATILAGAHPEQFF. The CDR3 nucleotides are TGTGCCACTATACTAGCGGGGGCCCACCCGGAGCAGTTCTTC.

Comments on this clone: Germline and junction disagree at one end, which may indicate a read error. Written as DNA, the CDR3 is TGTGCCTGCAGGAGGGGACTAGCGGGAGGGCCCGAAACCTACAATGAGCAGTTCTTC. It encodes CACRRGLAGGPETYNEQFF. The chain links TRBV7-9 to TRBJ2-1, with TRBD2 matching over 16 bases. Germline V gene lookup returns CDR1 SEHNR and CDR2 FQNEAQ (reference sequence). This CDR3 is 19 amino acids long.

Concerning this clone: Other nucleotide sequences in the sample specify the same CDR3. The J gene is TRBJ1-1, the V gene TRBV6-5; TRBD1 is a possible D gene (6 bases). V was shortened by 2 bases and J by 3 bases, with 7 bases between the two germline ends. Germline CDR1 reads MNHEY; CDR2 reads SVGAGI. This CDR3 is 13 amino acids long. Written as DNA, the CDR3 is TGTGCCAGCAGTTACGGGGGCGACACTGAAGCTTTCTTT. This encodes CASSYGGDTEAFF.

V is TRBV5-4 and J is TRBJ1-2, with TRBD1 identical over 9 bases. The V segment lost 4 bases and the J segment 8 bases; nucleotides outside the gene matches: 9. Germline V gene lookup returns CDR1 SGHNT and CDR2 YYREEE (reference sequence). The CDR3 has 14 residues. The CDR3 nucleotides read TGTGCCAGCAGCACTCGGGACAGGGTGGAAGGCTACACCTTC. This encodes CASSTRDRVEGYTF.

The CDR3 is CASSGATGGGEKLFF. As DNA, the CDR3 is TGTGCCAGCTCAGGGGCTACAGGGGGAGGCGAAAAACTGTTTTTT. The chain joins TRBV18 to TRBJ1-4, with 8 positions matching TRBD1. V dropped 5 bases and J dropped 8; count of bases not matched to a gene: 10. Germline values: CDR1 KGHSH, CDR2 LQKENI. The CDR3 is 15 residues long.

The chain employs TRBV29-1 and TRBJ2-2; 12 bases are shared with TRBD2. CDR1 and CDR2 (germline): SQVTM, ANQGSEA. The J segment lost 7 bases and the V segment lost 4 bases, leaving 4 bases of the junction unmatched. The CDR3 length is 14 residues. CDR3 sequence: CSVASGRAHGELFF. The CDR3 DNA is TGCAGCGTTGCTAGCGGGAGGGCCCACGGGGAGCTGTTTTTT.

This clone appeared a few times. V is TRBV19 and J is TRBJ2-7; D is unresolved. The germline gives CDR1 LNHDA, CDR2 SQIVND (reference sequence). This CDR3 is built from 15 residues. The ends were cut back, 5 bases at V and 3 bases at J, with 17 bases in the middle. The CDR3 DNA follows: TGTGCCAGTAGTCCGACCGGGTCTGCCTTCTACGAGCAGTACGTC. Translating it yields CASSPTGSAFYEQYV.

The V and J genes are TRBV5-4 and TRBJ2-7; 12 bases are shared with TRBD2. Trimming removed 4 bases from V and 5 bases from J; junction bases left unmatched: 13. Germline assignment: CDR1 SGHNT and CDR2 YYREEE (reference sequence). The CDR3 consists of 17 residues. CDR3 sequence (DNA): TGTGCCAGCAGCCACCGACTAGCGGGAGCCGCAACGCACGAGCAGTACGTC. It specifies CASSHRLAGAATHEQYV.

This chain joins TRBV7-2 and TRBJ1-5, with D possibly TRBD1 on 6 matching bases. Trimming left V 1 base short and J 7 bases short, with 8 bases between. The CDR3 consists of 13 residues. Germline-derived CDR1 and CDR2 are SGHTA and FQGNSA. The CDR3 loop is CASSLDRVQPQHF. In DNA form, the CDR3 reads TGTGCCAGCAGCTTAGACAGGGTCCAGCCCCAGCATTTT.

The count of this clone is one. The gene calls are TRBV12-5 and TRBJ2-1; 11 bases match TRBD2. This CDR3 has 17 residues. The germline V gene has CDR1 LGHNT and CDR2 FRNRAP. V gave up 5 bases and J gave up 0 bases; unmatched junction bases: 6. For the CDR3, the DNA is TGTGCTAGTGGTAAAACTAGCGGGAGTAGCTCCTACAATGAGCAGTTCTTC. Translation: CASGKTSGSSSYNEQFF.

CDR3 amino acids: CASSPGTVYGYTF. The CDR3 nucleotides read TGCGCCAGCAGCCCAGGGACAGTATATGGCTACACCTTC. The chain joins TRBV5-1 to TRBJ1-2, with 7 bases aligning to TRBD1. Germline V CDR1 and CDR2: SGHRS, YFSETQ. V dropped 4 bases and J dropped 5; count of bases not matched to a gene: 5. The CDR3 has 13 amino acids.

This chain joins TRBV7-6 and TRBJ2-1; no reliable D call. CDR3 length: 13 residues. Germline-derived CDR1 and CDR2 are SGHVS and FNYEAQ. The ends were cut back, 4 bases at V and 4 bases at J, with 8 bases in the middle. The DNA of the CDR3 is TGTGCCAGCAGCTCCCTAATGTACAATGAGCAGTTCTTC. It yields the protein CASSSLMYNEQFF.

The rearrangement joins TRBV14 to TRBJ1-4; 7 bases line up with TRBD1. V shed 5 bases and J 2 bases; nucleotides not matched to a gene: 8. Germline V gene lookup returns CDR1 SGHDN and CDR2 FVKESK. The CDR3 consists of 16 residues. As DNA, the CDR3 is TGTGCCAGCAGCTTCAAAGGACAGGCGACTAATGAAAAACTGTTTTTT. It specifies CASSFKGQATNEKLFF.

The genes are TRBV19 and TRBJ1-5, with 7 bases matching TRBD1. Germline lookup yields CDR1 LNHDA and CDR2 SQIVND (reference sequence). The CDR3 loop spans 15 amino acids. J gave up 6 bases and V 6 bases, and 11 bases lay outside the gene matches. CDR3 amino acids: CASSHRQGGGQPQHF. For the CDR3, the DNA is TGTGCCAGTAGCCATCGACAGGGAGGTGGTCAGCCCCAGCATTTT.

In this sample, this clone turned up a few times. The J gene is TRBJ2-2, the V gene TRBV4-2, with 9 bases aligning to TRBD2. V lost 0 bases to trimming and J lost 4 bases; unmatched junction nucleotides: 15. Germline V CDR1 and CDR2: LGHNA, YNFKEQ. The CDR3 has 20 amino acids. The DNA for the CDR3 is TGTGCCAGCAGCCAAGATCAAGTTCGGTCTAGCGGGGAAGGCACCGGGGAGCTGTTTTTT. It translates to CASSQDQVRSSGEGTGELFF.

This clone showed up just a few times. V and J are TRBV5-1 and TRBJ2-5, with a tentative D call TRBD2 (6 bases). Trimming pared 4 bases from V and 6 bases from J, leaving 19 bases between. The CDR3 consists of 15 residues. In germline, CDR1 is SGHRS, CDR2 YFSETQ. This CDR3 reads CASSLGDRDSQTQYF. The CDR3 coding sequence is TGCGCCAGCAGCCTGGGGGACCGGGACTCCCAGACCCAGTACTTC.

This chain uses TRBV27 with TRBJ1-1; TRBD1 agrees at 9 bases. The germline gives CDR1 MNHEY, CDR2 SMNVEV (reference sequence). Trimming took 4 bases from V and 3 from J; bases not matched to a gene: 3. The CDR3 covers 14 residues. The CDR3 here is CASSSTGGYTEAFF. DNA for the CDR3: TGTGCCAGCAGTTCGACAGGGGGATACACTGAAGCTTTCTTT.

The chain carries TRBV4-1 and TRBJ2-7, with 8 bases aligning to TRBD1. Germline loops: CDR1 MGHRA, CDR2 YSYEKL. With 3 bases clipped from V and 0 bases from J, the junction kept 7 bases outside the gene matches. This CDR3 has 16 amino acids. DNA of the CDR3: TGCGCCAGCAGCCATCCCGGGACAGGAGCCTCCTACGAGCAGTACTTC. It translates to CASSHPGTGASYEQYF.

CDR3 sequence: CARDRGGNEQFF. For the CDR3, the DNA is TGTGCCCGGGACAGGGGGGGGAATGAGCAGTTCTTC. This chain uses TRBV21-1 with TRBJ2-1; TRBD1, the table's D call, lacks a check against the DNA. TRBV21-1 is tagged as a pseudogene. The CDR3 runs to 12 residues.

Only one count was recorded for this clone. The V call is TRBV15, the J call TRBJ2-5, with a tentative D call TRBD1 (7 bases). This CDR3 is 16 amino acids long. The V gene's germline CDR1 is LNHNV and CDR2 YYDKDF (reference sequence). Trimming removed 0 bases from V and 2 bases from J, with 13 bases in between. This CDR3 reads CATSREQAGGQETQYF. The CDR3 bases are TGTGCCACCAGCAGAGAGCAGGCAGGGGGGCAAGAGACCCAGTACTTC.

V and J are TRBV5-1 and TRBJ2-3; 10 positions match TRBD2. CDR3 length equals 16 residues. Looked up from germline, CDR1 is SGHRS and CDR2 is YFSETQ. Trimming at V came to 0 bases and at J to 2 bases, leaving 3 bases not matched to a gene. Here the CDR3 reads CASSLGLAGATDTQYF. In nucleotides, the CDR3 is TGCGCCAGCAGCTTGGGGCTAGCGGGGGCCACAGATACGCAGTATTTT.

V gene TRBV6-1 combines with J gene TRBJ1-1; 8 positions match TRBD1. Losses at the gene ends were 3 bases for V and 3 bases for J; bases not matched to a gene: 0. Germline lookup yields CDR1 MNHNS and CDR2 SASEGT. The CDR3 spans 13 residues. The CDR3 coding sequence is TGTGCCAGCAGTGAGGACAGGGACACTGAAGCTTTCTTT. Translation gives CASSEDRDTEAFF.

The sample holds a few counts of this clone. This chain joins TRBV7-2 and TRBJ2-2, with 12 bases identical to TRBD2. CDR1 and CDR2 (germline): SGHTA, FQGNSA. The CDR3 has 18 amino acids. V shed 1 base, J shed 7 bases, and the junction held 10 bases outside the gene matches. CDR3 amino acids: CASSLDPLAGGPGGELFF. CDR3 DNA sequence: TGTGCCAGCAGCTTAGACCCCCTAGCGGGGGGGCCCGGCGGGGAGCTGTTTTTT. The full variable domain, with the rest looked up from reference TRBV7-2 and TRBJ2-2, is GAGVSQSPSNKVTEKGKDVELRCDPISGHTALYWYRQSLGQGLEFLIYFQGNSAPDKSGLPSDRFSAERTGGSVSTLTIQRTQQEDSAVYLCASSLDPLAGGPGGELFFGEGSRLTVL.

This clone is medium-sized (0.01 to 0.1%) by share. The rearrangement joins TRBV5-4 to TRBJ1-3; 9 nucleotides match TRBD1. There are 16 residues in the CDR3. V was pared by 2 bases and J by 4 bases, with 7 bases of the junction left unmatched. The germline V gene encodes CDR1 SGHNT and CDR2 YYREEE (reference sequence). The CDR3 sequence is CASSFPGTGPGNTIYF. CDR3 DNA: TGTGCCAGCAGCTTCCCTGGGACAGGGCCCGGAAACACCATATATTTT.

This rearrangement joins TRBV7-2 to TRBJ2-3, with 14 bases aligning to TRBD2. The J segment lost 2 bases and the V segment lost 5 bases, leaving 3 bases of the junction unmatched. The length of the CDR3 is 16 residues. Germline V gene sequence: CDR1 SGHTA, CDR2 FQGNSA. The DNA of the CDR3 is TGTGCCAGCAGCCCGGGACTAGCGGGAGCCACAGATACGCAGTATTTT. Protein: CASSPGLAGATDTQYF.

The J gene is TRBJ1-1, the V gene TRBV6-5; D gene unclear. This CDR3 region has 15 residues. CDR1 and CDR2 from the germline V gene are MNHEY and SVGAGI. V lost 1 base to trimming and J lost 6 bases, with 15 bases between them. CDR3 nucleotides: TGTGCCAGCAGTTACTGGTCGGACCCGGGGTCTGAAGCTTTCTTT. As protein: CASSYWSDPGSEAFF.

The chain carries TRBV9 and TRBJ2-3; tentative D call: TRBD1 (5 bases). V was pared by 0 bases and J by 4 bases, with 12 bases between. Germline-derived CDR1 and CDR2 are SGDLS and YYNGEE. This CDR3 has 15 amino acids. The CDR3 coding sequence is TGTGCCAGCAGCGTAGGTGGGGCGCCGGCAGATACGCAGTATTTT. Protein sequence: CASSVGGAPADTQYF.